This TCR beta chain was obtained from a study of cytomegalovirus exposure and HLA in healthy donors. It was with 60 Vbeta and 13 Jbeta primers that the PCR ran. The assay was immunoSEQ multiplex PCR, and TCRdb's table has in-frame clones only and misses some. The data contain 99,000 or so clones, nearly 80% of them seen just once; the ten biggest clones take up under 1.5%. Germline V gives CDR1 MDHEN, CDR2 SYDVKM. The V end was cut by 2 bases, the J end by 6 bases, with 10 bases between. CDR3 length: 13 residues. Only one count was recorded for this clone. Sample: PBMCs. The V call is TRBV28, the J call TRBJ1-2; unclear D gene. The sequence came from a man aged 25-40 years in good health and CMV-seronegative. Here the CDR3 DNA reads TGTGCCAGCAGTTTAACCGTGAAGCATGGCTACACCTTC. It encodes CASSLTVKHGYTF.